This T cell receptor (beta chain) derives from a study of T cells in localized non-small cell lung cancer. Repertoires were generated with immunoSEQ multiplex PCR, while TCRdb's copy carries only in-frame clones and drops some. The sample has some 29,000 clones; around 90% are singletons. V lost 10 bases, J lost 4 bases, and 20 bases lay in between. The CDR3 length is 15 residues. Germline V lookup: CDR1 SNHLY, CDR2 FYNNEI. Material: peripheral blood, obtained before any cancer treatment. This receptor was identified in a woman between 18 and 55 years old with stage I lung adenocarcinoma. The V gene is TRBV2, the J gene TRBJ1-3; D possibly corresponds to TRBD1 (5 bases). CDR3 DNA sequence: TGTGCCACCACTCCCAGGGAGGGGTTCGGAAACACCATATATTTT. As protein: CATTPREGFGNTIYF.